This T cell receptor beta chain was documented in a study of T cell repertoires in cytomegalovirus infection (dated by TCRdb to about 2019). With regard to the full study: Donor HLA type was relevant to the analysis, because carriage of CMV infection together with the matching HLA type was indicated by public TCR beta signatures. Here is what the overall study found, with its caveats: The ex vivo response was dominated by HLA-C-restricted CMV-specific TCR beta clonotypes, which also provided the single most frequent clonotype in two of eight donors. Cumulative frequency of public TCR beta family members discriminated carriers of CMV infection plus the relevant HLA type in this cohort and an independent 352-donor cohort.

Its CDR3 holds 16 amino acids, cysteine through phenylalanine. Of all the DNA, just the CDR3 is kept, 48 bases in frame from base 1. V loses 2 bases, J loses 4 bases, and the germline ends lie 15 bases apart. This clonotype was recorded many times. Its antigen is unknown. No base quality information exists; no much larger clone differs at one position. The reads were generated on an Illumina HiSeq 1500. TCRdb reanalyzed the raw reads on its own, using fastp at Q25 for trimming and MiXCR for clone calling, and kept in-frame beta chains. One record per CDR3 amino acid sequence lists the most common genes and DNA. This sample holds some 77,000 distinct CDR3 sequences; about 3.8% were observed only once. The ten biggest clones cover roughly 4.4% of the sample.

The rearranged chain carries TRBV12-3 or TRBV12-4 and TRBJ1-5; the D segment cannot be called with confidence. The specimen sequenced was PBMCs. The receptor comes from a human donor in good health (CMV status not recorded). Some clones in this sample may be carry-over from other donors' samples. The DNA is TGTGCCAGCAGTTTAACAGCGCAACTCCGAAATCAGCCCCAGCATTTT. The encoded protein is CASSLTAQLRNQPQHF.